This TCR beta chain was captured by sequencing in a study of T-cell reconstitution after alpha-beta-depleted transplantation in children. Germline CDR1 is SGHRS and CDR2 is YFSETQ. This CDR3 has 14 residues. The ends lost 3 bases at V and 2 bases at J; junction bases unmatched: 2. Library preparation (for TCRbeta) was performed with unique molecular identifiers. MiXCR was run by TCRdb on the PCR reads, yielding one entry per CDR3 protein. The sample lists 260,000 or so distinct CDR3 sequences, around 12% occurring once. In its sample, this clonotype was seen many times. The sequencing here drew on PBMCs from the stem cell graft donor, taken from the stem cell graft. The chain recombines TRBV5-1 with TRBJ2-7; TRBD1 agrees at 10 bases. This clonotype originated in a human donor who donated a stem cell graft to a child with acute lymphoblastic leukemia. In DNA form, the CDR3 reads TGCGCCAGCAGCTACGGACAGGGGGCCTACGAGCAGTACTTC. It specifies CASSYGQGAYEQYF.